A selection of T cell receptor beta chains follows, all from one sample in a study of blood T cell repertoires in COVID-19. Method: immunoSEQ multiplex PCR; TCRdb's copy keeps in-frame clones and lacks some. Of 9,500 to 11,000 clones in the sample, 88% were seen once. Sequences were obtained from peripheral blood. The receptors stem from a human donor in a cohort sampled during active COVID-19. CDR3s include the opening cysteine and the closing phenylalanine or tryptophan. The order of the fields is J gene, V gene, clone size, D gene, CDR3 DNA, CDR3 protein. D genes are given only for firm matches. Only part of the rows carry a size: once, few, many, or a class if the clone is expanded.

TRBJ2-1	TRBV28	NA	NA	TGTGCCAGCAGTTTAATAGTGAAGAATGAGCAGTTCTTC	CASSLIVKNEQFF
TRBJ2-1	TRBV5-4	NA	NA	TGTGCCAGCAGCTTGTCGGCTAGTGGGAGTGTAGTGCAGTTCTTC	CASSLSASGSVVQFF
TRBJ2-1	TRBV29-1	NA	TRBD2	TGCAGCGTTGCCCCGCCGGCTAGCGGGAGGGGAGAGCAGTTCTTC	CSVAPPASGRGEQFF
TRBJ1-5	TRBV19	NA	NA	TGTGCCAGTGTTGTGCGGAGACGCTATAGCAATCAGCCCCAGCATTTT	CASVVRRRYSNQPQHF
TRBJ1-1	TRBV6-5	NA	NA	TGTGCCAGCAGCGTAGGACTTGAAGCTTTCTTT	CASSVGLEAFF
TRBJ2-7	TRBV7-9	NA	NA	TGTGCCAGCAGCTTAGCGCACCGGTCCTACGAGCAGTACTTC	CASSLAHRSYEQYF
TRBJ2-1	TRBV27	NA	TRBD2	TGTGCCAGCAGTCCGGGACTAAACTCCTACAATGAGCAGTTCTTC	CASSPGLNSYNEQFF
TRBJ1-4	TRBV6-6	few	NA	TGTGCCAGCCGGGTCGGGGGAAAACTGTTTTTT	CASRVGGKLFF
TRBJ2-3	TRBV5-1	NA	NA	TGCGCCAGCAGTAGCGGATTCACGGATACGCAGTATTTT	CASSSGFTDTQYF
TRBJ2-1	TRBV27	NA	NA	TGTGCCACCTCCACTAGCTTACTTGAGCAGTTCTTC	CATSTSLLEQFF
TRBJ2-5	TRBV3-1/TRBV3-2	NA	NA	TGTGCCAGCAGCCAAGAATGGGGAGAAGAGACCCAGTACTTC	CASSQEWGEETQYF
TRBJ2-1	TRBV11-1	once	TRBD1	TGTGCCAGCAGCCCCGAGGGACAGGCCCCGTGGGGTGAGCAGTTCTTC	CASSPEGQAPWGEQFF
TRBJ1-1	TRBV6-2/TRBV6-3	NA	NA	TGTGCCAGCAGTTACTCCCAGGGGCGACGAGGGCTCAACACTGAAGCTTTCTTT	CASSYSQGRRGLNTEAFF
TRBJ2-1	TRBV6-1	NA	TRBD2	TGTGCCAGCAGTGAAGGGACTAGCGGTTTCGAGCAGTTCTTC	CASSEGTSGFEQFF
TRBJ1-6	TRBV6-5	NA	TRBD1	TGTGCCAGCAGTACACTGGGACAGGGGAATTCACCCCTCCACTTT	CASSTLGQGNSPLHF
TRBJ2-5	TRBV5-1	NA	NA	TGCGCCAGCAGCTTGCGCGAGGGCGGTTCCGTAGAGACCCAGTACTTC	CASSLREGGSVETQYF
TRBJ1-2	TRBV10-3	once	TRBD1	TGTGCCATCAGTGAAGGGGGACAGGGCTATGGCTACACCTTC	CAISEGGQGYGYTF
TRBJ2-1	TRBV29-1	NA	NA	TGCAGCGTTGAGGAGGGGGCAGGTAATGAGCAGTTCTTC	CSVEEGAGNEQFF
TRBJ2-5	TRBV7-2	NA	NA	TGTGCCAGCAGCTTGGCACTTGGCGGGACCCAGTACTTC	CASSLALGGTQYF
TRBJ2-2	TRBV2	NA	TRBD1	TGTGCCAGCAGTTTCCCCTCGGGACAGGGGGCGCGGGTGAACACCGGGGAGCTGTTTTTT	CASSFPSGQGARVNTGELFF
TRBJ2-1	TRBV27	NA	NA	TGTGCCAGCAGTTTAAGTACGGGAGCTAGGAATAATGAGCAGTTCTTC	CASSLSTGARNNEQFF
TRBJ2-7	TRBV5-1	NA	NA	TGCGCCAGCAGCTTTGGACTAATGGCCTACGAGCAGTACTTC	CASSFGLMAYEQYF
TRBJ2-1	TRBV11-2	NA	TRBD2	TGTGCCAGCAGCTTCGGGACTAGCGGGAGCTATGAGCAGTTCTTC	CASSFGTSGSYEQFF
TRBJ1-5	TRBV4-1	few	TRBD1	TGCGCCAGCAGCCGACAGGGTCGGGGTCAGCCCCAGCATTTT	CASSRQGRGQPQHF
TRBJ2-7	TRBV21-1	NA	NA	TGTGCCAGGACCGAGACTAGCGGATTCCTCTACGAGCAGTACTTC	CARTETSGFLYEQYF
TRBJ1-2	TRBV20-1	NA	NA	TGCAGTGCTAGTGCAGATCTTAACTATGGCTACACCTTC	CSASADLNYGYTF
TRBJ2-3	TRBV7-9	NA	TRBD2	TGTGCCAGCAGCAGGGGGACTAGCGGGGCCCAGGATACGCAGTATTTT	CASSRGTSGAQDTQYF
TRBJ2-3	TRBV5-1	NA	TRBD2	TGCGCCAGCAGACAAAGCGGGGTGGTCGCAGATACGCAGTATTTT	CASRQSGVVADTQYF
TRBJ1-1	TRBV19	NA	NA	TGTGCCAGTAGTATCGCCGGGACAAAGGACACTGAAGCTTTCTTT	CASSIAGTKDTEAFF
TRBJ2-7	TRBV5-6	NA	TRBD1	TGTGCCAGCAGCGCCGGGACAGGGGGACTGCTATACGAGCAGTACTTC	CASSAGTGGLLYEQYF
TRBJ1-1	TRBV7-2	NA	NA	TGTGCCAGCAGCTTGCTCCCCCGAGCTGAAGCTTTCTTT	CASSLLPRAEAFF
TRBJ2-1	TRBV5-1	few	TRBD2	TGCGCCAGCAGCTTGAGGTTAGCGGGAGGCCACTCCTACAATGAGCAGTTCTTC	CASSLRLAGGHSYNEQFF
TRBJ2-6	TRBV27	NA	NA	TGTGCCAGCAGTTTCATTCGAGGACAGAAATCCGGGGCCAACGTCCTGACTTTC	CASSFIRGQKSGANVLTF
TRBJ2-5	TRBV5-1	NA	TRBD1	TGCGCCAGCAGCTTATGGGACAGGGGGGAGACCCAGTACTTC	CASSLWDRGETQYF
TRBJ2-7	TRBV3-1/TRBV3-2	once	NA	TGTGCCAGCAGCCTCGGGAGCGAGCAGTACTTC	CASSLGSEQYF
TRBJ1-3	TRBV28	NA	NA	TGTGCCACCCATCGGTCAGGATCTGGAAACACCATATATTTT	CATHRSGSGNTIYF
TRBJ2-2	TRBV15	NA	TRBD1	TGTGCCACCAGCAGACAGCGGACAGGGGGCTCGGTCGGGGAGCTGTTTTTT	CATSRQRTGGSVGELFF
TRBJ2-7	TRBV5-1	NA	NA	TGCGCCAGCAGTCCCCTTCGGGAGCTTTACGAGCAGTACTTC	CASSPLRELYEQYF
TRBJ2-5	TRBV5-1	NA	TRBD2	TGCGCCAGCAGCCAGGGACTAGCGGGGACGAGGGGGGAGACCCAGTACTTC	CASSQGLAGTRGETQYF
TRBJ2-1	TRBV19	NA	NA	TGTGCCAGTAGTAGGACTGACACTTACAATGAGCAGTTCTTC	CASSRTDTYNEQFF
TRBJ2-1	TRBV10-3	NA	TRBD2	TGTGCCATCAGTGAAAGACTAGCGGGAGACAATGAGCAGTTCTTC	CAISERLAGDNEQFF
TRBJ1-5	TRBV5-6	NA	NA	TGTGCCAGCAGCTTGAGTGGCCAGCCCCAGCATTTT	CASSLSGQPQHF
TRBJ2-7	TRBV7-9	NA	NA	TGTGCCAGCAGCGAGGTAGACGAGCAGTACTTC	CASSEVDEQYF
TRBJ2-7	TRBV30	NA	NA	TGTGCCTGGGGCCTCTCCTACGAGCAGTACTTC	CAWGLSYEQYF
TRBJ2-1	TRBV1	NA	NA	TGCACCAGCAGCCAAGAATGTCTAGCGGGAGACAATGAGCAGTTCTTC	CTSSQECLAGDNEQFF
TRBJ1-5	TRBV28	NA	NA	TGTGCCAGCAGTTTCGAGGGGGTGAGCAATCAGCCCCAGCATTTT	CASSFEGVSNQPQHF
TRBJ1-1	TRBV19	NA	NA	TGTGCCAGTAGTATAGATCTCAACAGGCGCACTGAAGCTTTCTTT	CASSIDLNRRTEAFF
TRBJ1-1	TRBV15	NA	NA	TGTGCCACCAGCAGCGAAAGGAGGGCTGAAGCTTTCTTT	CATSSERRAEAFF
TRBJ2-2	TRBV7-9	NA	TRBD2	TGTGCCAGCAGCCCTCGGGAGGGCCTGATCGGGGAGCTGTTTTTT	CASSPREGLIGELFF
TRBJ2-7	TRBV27	once	TRBD2	TGTGCCAGCAGTTTCAGCGGCGGGAGGGGTTACGAGCAGTACTTC	CASSFSGGRGYEQYF
TRBJ2-1	TRBV27	NA	TRBD2	TGTGCCAGCAGTTTATTCGCGGCTAGCGGGAGTATTGAGCAGTTCTTC	CASSLFAASGSIEQFF
TRBJ2-1	TRBV7-8	NA	NA	TGTGCCAGCATAGTCCGGCCCGAGGATGAGCAGTTCTTC	CASIVRPEDEQFF
TRBJ2-3	TRBV5-8	NA	NA	TGTGCCAGCAGTCTGGGACTTCGACCCCTTGATACGCAGTATTTT	CASSLGLRPLDTQYF
TRBJ2-1	TRBV11-2	NA	NA	TGTGCCAGCCTAAATCAGGGGCGGTATGAGCAGTTCTTC	CASLNQGRYEQFF
TRBJ1-2	TRBV28	NA	NA	TGTGCCAGCAGACTCCTACGTGCACAGGTCTTAAGGTGGGGAGGTGGCTACACCTTC	CASRLLRAQVLRWGGGYTF